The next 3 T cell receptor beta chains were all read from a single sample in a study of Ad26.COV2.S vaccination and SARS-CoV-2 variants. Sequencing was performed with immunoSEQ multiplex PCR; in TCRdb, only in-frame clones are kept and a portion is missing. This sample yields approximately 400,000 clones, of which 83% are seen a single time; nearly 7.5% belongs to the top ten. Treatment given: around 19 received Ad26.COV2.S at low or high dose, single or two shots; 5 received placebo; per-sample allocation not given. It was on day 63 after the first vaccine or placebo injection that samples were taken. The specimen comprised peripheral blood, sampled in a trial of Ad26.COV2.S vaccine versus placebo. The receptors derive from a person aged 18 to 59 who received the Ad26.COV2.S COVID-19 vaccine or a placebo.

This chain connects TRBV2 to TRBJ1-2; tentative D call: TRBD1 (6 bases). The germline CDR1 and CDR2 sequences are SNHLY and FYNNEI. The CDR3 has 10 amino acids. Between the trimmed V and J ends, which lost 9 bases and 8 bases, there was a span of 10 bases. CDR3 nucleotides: TGTGCCAGGGGGGGCGAAGGCTACACCTTC. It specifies CARGGEGYTF.

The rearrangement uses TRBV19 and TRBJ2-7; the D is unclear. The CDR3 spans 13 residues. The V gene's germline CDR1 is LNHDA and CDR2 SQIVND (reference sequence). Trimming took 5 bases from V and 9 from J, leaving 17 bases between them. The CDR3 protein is CASSSRSYLRQYF. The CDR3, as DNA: TGTGCCAGTAGTTCCAGGTCCTACCTCAGGCAGTACTTC.

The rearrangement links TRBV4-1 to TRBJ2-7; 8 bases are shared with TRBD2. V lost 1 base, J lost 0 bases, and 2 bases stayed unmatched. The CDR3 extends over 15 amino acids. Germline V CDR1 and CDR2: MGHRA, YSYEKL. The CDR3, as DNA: TGCGCCAGCAGCCAAGGGAGCGGGGGCTCCTACGAGCAGTACTTC. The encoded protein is CASSQGSGGSYEQYF.